The 11 T cell receptor beta chains presented below share a single source sample, sequenced in a study of early T cells in non-severe SARS-CoV-2 infection. Using its own MiXCR run on the 5' RACE reads, TCRdb lists one record per CDR3 protein. Found here are some 25,000 distinct CDR3 sequences, 3.5% to 5.5% of them singletons; the top ten hold 15% to 19%. The sequencing sample was made of whole blood. These receptor sequences come from an adult who was a healthcare worker with PCR-confirmed SARS-CoV-2 infection or an uninfected control (not recorded which).

This clonotype was picked up many times. The V call is TRBV9, the J call TRBJ2-1; 10 bases line up with TRBD2. Unmatched junction bases numbered 18, after V lost 4 bases and J lost 8 bases. The germline V gene encodes CDR1 SGDLS and CDR2 YYNGEE. The CDR3 runs 18 residues. CDR3 in DNA: TGTGCCAGCAGCCCCAGAGGGCTAGCGGGGGCGAACATGCATGAGCAGTTCTTC. Its protein product is CASSPRGLAGANMHEQFF.

This clonotype has ten or more counts. The chain couples TRBV9 to TRBJ2-1; TRBD1 is a possible D gene (6 bases). CDR1 is SGDLS, CDR2 YYNGEE, per germline. The V end was cut by 5 bases, the J end by 5 bases, with 14 bases between. The length of the CDR3 is 14 residues. CDR3 in DNA: TGTGCCAGCAGGGGAACAGGGCTCCACAATGAGCAGTTCTTC. It encodes CASRGTGLHNEQFF.

This clonotype was seen many times. The chain links TRBV18 to TRBJ1-4; D unclear. The CDR3 spans 15 residues. The germline CDR1 and CDR2 sequences are KGHSH and LQKENI. V was cut by 2 bases and J by 0 bases, with 7 bases left in between. This CDR3 reads CASSPRPATNEKLFF. The CDR3 DNA reads as TGTGCCAGCTCACCAAGGCCCGCAACTAATGAAAAACTGTTTTTT.

The V and J genes are TRBV9 and TRBJ2-3; D gene uncertain. The germline V and J ends were trimmed by 2 bases and 0 bases, with 7 bases remaining between them. Looked up from germline, CDR1 is SGDLS and CDR2 is YYNGEE. This CDR3 comprises 14 residues. CDR3: CASSVRPSTDTQYF. The CDR3 region has the DNA TGTGCCAGCAGCGTTCGGCCAAGCACAGATACGCAGTATTTT.

This clonotype has a count of ten or more. The chain couples TRBV7-2 to TRBJ2-5; D call uncertain. CDR3 length: 13 amino acids. Between the trimmed V and J ends, which lost 3 bases and 5 bases, there was a span of 10 bases. Germline values: CDR1 SGHTA, CDR2 FQGNSA. CDR3 DNA: TGTGCCAGCAGCTTTAAAGGTTCTGAGACCCAGTACTTC. Amino acid sequence: CASSFKGSETQYF.

Many counts were recorded for this clonotype. Here the CDR3 DNA reads TGCGCCAGCAGCTTGAGGGTGGCCTACAATGAGCAGTTCTTC. This encodes CASSLRVAYNEQFF. The rearrangement joins TRBV5-1 to TRBJ2-1, with D hard to call. The germline V gene has CDR1 SGHRS and CDR2 YFSETQ. This CDR3 spans 14 amino acids. Trimming removed 1 base at V and 2 bases at J, with 7 bases between.

The chain links TRBV6-6 to TRBJ1-2; 10 positions agree with TRBD1. CDR1 is MNHNY, CDR2 SVGAGI, per germline (reference sequence). Unmatched junction bases numbered 12, after V lost 0 bases and J lost 2 bases. The CDR3 sequence is 19 residues long. In DNA form, the CDR3 reads TGTGCCAGCAGTTACTCCCTCTGGGGACAGGGGAGGTCGAACTATGGCTACACCTTC. This codes for CASSYSLWGQGRSNYGYTF.

This clonotype turned up a few times. The J gene is TRBJ1-2, the V gene TRBV29-1; D remains ambiguous. CDR3 size: 11 residues. The ends were cut back, 7 bases at V and 3 bases at J, with 9 bases in the middle. Germline-derived CDR1 and CDR2 are SQVTM and ANQGSEA. DNA for the CDR3: TGCAGCGCCGACATAGACTATGGCTACACCTTC. Translated, it gives CSADIDYGYTF.

Many counts were recorded for this clonotype. V and J are TRBV19 and TRBJ2-3, with D perhaps assigned TRBD1 or TRBD2 (5 bases each). Trimming stripped 8 bases from V and 0 bases from J, with 9 bases between. The CDR3 runs to 13 residues. The V gene's germline CDR1 is LNHDA and CDR2 SQIVND (reference sequence). The CDR3 DNA is TGTGCCAGTCGGGGCGGCAGCACAGATACGCAGTATTTT. It encodes CASRGGSTDTQYF.

This clonotype has ten or more counts. This chain uses TRBV7-6 with TRBJ2-5; weak D call: TRBD1 (6 bases). Germline V gene data show CDR1 as SGHVS and CDR2 as FNYEAQ. CDR3 size: 15 residues. Trimming stripped 5 bases from V and 2 bases from J, with 15 bases between. CDR3 in DNA: TGTGCCAGCAGCCGGATGGGGACATCTCAAGAGACCCAGTACTTC. This translates into CASSRMGTSQETQYF.

This clonotype was seen repeatedly, ten times or more. The rearrangement joins TRBV18 to TRBJ2-7; 10 bases agree with TRBD1. Germline-derived CDR1 and CDR2 are KGHSH and LQKENI. Trimming at V came to 4 bases and at J to 4 bases, leaving 7 bases not matched to a gene. CDR3 length equals 15 residues. The chain's CDR3 is CASSLRQGAGYEQYF. CDR3 nucleotides: TGTGCCAGCTCACTTCGACAGGGGGCGGGATACGAGCAGTACTTC.